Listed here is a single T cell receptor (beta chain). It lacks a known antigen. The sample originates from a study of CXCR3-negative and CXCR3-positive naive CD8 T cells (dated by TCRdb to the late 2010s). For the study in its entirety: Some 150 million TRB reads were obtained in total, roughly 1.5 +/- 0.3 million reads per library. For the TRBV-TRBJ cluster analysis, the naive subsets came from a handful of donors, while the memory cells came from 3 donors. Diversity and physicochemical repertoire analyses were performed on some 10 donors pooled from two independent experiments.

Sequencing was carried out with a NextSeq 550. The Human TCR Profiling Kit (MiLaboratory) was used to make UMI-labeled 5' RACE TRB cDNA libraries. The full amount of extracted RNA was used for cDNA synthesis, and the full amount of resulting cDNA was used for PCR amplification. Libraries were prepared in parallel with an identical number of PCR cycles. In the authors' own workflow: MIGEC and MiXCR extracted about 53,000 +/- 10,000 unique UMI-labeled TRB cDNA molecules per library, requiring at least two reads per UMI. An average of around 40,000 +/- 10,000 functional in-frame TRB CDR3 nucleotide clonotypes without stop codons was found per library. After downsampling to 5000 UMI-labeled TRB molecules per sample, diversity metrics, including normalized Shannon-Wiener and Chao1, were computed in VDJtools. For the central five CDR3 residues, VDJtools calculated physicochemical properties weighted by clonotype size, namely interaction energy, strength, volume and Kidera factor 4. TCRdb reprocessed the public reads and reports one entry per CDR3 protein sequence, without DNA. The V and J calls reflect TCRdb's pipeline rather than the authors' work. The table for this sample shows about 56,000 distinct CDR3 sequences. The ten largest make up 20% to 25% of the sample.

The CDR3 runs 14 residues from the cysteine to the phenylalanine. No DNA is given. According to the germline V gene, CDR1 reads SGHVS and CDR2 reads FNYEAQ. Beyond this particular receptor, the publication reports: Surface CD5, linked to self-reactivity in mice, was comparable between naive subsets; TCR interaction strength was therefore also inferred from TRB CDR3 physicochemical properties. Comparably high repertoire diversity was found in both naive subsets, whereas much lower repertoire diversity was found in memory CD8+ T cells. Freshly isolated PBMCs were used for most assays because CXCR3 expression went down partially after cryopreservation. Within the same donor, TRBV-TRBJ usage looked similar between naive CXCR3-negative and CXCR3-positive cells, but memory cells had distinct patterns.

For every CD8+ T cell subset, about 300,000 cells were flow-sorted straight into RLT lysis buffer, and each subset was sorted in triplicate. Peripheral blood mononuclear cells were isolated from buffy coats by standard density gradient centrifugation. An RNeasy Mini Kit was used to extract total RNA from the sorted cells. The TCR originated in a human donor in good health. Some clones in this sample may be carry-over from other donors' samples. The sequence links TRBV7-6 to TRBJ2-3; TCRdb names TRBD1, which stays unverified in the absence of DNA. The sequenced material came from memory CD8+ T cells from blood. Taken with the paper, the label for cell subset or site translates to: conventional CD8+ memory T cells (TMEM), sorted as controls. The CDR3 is CASSRGGPNYTQYF.